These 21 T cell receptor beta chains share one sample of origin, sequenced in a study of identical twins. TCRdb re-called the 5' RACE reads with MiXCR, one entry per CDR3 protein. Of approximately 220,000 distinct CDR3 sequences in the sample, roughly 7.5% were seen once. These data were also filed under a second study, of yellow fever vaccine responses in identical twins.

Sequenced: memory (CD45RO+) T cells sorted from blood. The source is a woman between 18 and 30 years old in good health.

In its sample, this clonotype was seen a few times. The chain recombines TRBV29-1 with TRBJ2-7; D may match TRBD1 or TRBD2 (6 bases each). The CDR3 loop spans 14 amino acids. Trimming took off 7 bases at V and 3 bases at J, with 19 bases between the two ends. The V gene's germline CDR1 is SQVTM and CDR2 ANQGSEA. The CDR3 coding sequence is TGCAGCGCCGGATGGGGGGCCACTCGCTACGAGCAGTACTTC. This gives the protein CSAGWGATRYEQYF.

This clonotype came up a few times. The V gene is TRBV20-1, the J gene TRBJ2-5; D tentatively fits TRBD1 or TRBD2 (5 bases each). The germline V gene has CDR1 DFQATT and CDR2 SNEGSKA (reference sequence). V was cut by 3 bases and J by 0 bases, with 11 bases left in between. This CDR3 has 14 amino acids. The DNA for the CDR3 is TGCAGTGCTAGCCCTGGGACGCACCAAGAGACCCAGTACTTC. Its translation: CSASPGTHQETQYF.

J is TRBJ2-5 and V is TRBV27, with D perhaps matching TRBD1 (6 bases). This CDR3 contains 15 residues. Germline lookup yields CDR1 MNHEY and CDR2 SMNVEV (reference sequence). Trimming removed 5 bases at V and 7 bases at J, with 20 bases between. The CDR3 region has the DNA TGTGCCAGCAGTCTAGGGGGAATCGACCGAGGGACCCAGTACTTC. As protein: CASSLGGIDRGTQYF.

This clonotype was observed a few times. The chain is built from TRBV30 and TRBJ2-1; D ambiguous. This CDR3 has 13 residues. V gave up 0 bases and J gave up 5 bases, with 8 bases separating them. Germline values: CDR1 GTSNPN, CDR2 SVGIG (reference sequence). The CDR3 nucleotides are TGTGCCTGGAGTGTAAGGCAAGACAATGAGCAGTTCTTC. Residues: CAWSVRQDNEQFF.

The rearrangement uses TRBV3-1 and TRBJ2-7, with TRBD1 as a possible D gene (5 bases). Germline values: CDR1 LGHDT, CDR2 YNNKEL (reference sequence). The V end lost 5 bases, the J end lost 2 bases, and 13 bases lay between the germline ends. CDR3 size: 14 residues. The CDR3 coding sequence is TGTGCCAGCAGCGAAGGCAAGGGGACCTACGAGCAGTACTTC. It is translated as CASSEGKGTYEQYF.

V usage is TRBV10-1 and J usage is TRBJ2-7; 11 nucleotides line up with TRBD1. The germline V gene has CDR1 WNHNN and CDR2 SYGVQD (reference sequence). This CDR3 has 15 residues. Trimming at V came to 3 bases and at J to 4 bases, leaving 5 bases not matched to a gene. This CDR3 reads CASSDRDRGVYEQYF. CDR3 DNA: TGCGCCAGCAGTGACCGGGACAGGGGGGTTTACGAGCAGTACTTC.

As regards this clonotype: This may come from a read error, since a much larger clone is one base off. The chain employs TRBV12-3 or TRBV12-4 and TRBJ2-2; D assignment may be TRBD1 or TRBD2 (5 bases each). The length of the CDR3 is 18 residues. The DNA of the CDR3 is TGTGCCCGCAGTTTAGTCTCCGGGACCGGCGCGAACACCGGGGAGCTGTTTTTT. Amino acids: CARSLVSGTGANTGELFF.

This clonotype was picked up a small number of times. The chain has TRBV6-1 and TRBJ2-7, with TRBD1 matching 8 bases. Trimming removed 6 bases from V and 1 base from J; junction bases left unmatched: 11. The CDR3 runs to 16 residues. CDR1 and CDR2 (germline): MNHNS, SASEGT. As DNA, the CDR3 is TGTGCCAGCAGACCTAATGGACAGGGACGGTCCTACGAGCAGTACTTC. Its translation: CASRPNGQGRSYEQYF.

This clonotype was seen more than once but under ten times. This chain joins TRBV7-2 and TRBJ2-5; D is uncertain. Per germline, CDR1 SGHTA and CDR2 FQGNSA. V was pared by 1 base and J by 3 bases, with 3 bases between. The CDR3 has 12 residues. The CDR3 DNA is TGTGCCAGCAGCTTAGTTAAAGAGACCCAGTACTTC. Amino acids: CASSLVKETQYF. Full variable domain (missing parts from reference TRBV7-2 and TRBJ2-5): GAGVSQSPSNKVTEKGKDVELRCDPISGHTALYWYRQSLGQGLEFLIYFQGNSAPDKSGLPSDRFSAERTGGSVSTLTIQRTQQEDSAVYLCASSLVKETQYFGPGTRLLVL.

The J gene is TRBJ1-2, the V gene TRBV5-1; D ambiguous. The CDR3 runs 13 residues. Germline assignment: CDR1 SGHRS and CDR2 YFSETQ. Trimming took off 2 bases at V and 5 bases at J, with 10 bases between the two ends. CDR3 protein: CASSFNSIYGYTF. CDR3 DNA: TGCGCCAGCAGCTTTAACAGTATATATGGCTACACCTTC.

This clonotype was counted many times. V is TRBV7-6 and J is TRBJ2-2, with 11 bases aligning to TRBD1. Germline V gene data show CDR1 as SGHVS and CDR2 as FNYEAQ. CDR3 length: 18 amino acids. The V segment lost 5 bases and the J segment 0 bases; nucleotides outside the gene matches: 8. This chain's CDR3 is CASSPKPGQGANTGELFF. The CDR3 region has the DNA TGTGCCAGCAGCCCGAAACCGGGACAGGGGGCGAACACCGGGGAGCTGTTTTTT.

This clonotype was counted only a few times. The CDR3 DNA reads as TGTGCCAGCAGCGCCCGGGACAGGGGGTTCGAGCAGTACTTC. Its protein is CASSARDRGFEQYF. The chain employs TRBV6-1 and TRBJ2-7; 11 positions agree with TRBD1. This CDR3 is 14 amino acids long. Trimming removed 6 bases from V and 6 bases from J; junction bases left unmatched: 7. The germline V gene encodes CDR1 MNHNS and CDR2 SASEGT.

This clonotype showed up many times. CDR3 residues: CASSGGPLHF. The CDR3 region has the DNA TGTGCCAGCAGTGGAGGTCCCCTCCACTTT. The V and J genes are TRBV2 and TRBJ1-6, with D hard to call. This CDR3 has 10 residues. V gave up 4 bases and J gave up 13 bases, with 5 bases separating them. CDR1 and CDR2 from the germline V gene are SNHLY and FYNNEI.

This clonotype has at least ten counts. In nucleotides, the CDR3 is TGTGCCAGCAGCGAAATGAACACTGAAGCTTTCTTT. Its translation: CASSEMNTEAFF. The chain employs TRBV7-9 and TRBJ1-1, with D unclear. Germline CDR1 is SEHNR and CDR2 is FQNEAQ (reference sequence). The CDR3 is made up of 12 amino acids. Trimming took off 5 bases at V and 0 bases at J, with 4 bases between the two ends.

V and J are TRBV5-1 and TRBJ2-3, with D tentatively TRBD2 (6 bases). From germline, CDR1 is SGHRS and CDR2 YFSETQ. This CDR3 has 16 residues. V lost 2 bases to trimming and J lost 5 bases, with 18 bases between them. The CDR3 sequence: CASSLEEVGSRDTQYF. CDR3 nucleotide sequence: TGCGCCAGCAGCTTAGAAGAGGTCGGGAGTCGAGATACGCAGTATTTT.

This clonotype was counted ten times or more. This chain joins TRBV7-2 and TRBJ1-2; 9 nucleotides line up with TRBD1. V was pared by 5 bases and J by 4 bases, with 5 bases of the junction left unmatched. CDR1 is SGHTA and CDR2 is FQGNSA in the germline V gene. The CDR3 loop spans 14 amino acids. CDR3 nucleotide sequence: TGTGCCAGCAGCCCGGGACAGGGACTCTATGGCTACACCTTC. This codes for CASSPGQGLYGYTF.

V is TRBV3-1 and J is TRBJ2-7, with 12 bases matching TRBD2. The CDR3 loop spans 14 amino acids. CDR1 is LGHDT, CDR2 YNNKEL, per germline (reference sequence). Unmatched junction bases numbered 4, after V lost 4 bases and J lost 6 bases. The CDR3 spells CASSPRLAGVEQYF. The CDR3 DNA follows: TGTGCCAGCAGCCCAAGACTAGCGGGAGTCGAGCAGTACTTC.

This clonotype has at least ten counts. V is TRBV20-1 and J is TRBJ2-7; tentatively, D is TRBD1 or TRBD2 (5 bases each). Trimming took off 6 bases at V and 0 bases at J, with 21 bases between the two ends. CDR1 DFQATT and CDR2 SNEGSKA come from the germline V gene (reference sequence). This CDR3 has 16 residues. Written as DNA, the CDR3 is TGCAGTGCCCACAAAGAGGGGCAGGGATTCTCCTACGAGCAGTACTTC. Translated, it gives CSAHKEGQGFSYEQYF.

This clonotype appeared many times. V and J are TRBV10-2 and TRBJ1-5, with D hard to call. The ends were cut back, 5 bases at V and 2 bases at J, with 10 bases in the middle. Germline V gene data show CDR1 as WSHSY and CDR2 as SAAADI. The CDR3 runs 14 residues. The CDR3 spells CASSIGERNQPQHF. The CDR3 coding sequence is TGCGCCAGCAGTATCGGGGAGCGCAATCAGCCCCAGCATTTT.

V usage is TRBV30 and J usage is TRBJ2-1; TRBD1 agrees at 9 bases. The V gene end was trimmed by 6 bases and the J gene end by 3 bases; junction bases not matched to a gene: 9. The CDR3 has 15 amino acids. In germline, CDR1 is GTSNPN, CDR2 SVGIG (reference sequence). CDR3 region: CACLNWDRDYNEQFF. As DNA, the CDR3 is TGTGCCTGCTTAAATTGGGACAGGGACTACAATGAGCAGTTCTTC.

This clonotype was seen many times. CDR3 protein: CASSLRSAVQETQYF. The CDR3 DNA is TGCGCCAGCAGCTTGAGGTCGGCAGTACAAGAGACCCAGTACTTC. The chain is built from TRBV5-1 and TRBJ2-5; D gene ambiguous. The V gene's germline CDR1 is SGHRS and CDR2 YFSETQ. CDR3 size: 15 residues. V lost 1 base, J lost 2 bases, and 12 bases lay in between.